Listed below are T cell receptor beta chains from one sample, sequenced in a study of T-cell memory formation after mild COVID-19. TCRdb reanalysed the 5' RACE reads using MiXCR and keeps one entry per CDR3 protein. The profile shows 450,000 to 650,000 distinct CDR3 sequences, about a sixth of them singletons. Sequencing input: PBMCs or a T cell subset sorted from them (not recorded which). Receptor source: an adult woman who had mild COVID-19 (a few samples of this study predate the infection). Cell type and time point are not known. CDR3s leave out the opening cysteine and the closing phenylalanine or tryptophan. The order of the fields is J gene, V gene, CDR3 protein.

j_gene: TRBJ2-1
v_gene: TRBV3-1
CDR3aa: ASSQGKGDRGKHEQF

j_gene: TRBJ2-1
v_gene: TRBV5-4
CDR3aa: ASSLAGTSGDNEQF

j_gene: TRBJ1-1
v_gene: TRBV18
CDR3aa: ASSSQDGLNTEAF

j_gene: TRBJ2-3
v_gene: TRBV10-3
CDR3aa: AISAGAEFTDTQY

j_gene: TRBJ2-1
v_gene: TRBV7-3
CDR3aa: ASSPLNSGSSYNEQF

j_gene: TRBJ2-3
v_gene: TRBV6-2/TRBV6-3
CDR3aa: ASRPTGGRGDTQY

j_gene: TRBJ2-4
v_gene: TRBV9
CDR3aa: ASSPVVGLAKNIQY

j_gene: TRBJ2-1
v_gene: TRBV12-3/TRBV12-4
CDR3aa: ASSFRTSGAPWSEQF

j_gene: TRBJ1-1
v_gene: TRBV12-3/TRBV12-4
CDR3aa: ASSALTHTEAF

j_gene: TRBJ1-2
v_gene: TRBV29-1
CDR3aa: SALRDSGGYT

j_gene: TRBJ2-5
v_gene: TRBV7-9
CDR3aa: ASSLGSGYPQETQY

j_gene: TRBJ1-5
v_gene: TRBV24-1
CDR3aa: ATSDPTHSNQPQH

j_gene: TRBJ2-5
v_gene: TRBV20-1
CDR3aa: SATRTYQETQY

j_gene: TRBJ2-7
v_gene: TRBV7-9
CDR3aa: ASSLRDSIYEQY

j_gene: TRBJ1-2
v_gene: TRBV5-1
CDR3aa: ASSTDSISNYGYT

j_gene: TRBJ2-7
v_gene: TRBV11-2
CDR3aa: ASSFGLAGGSYEQY

j_gene: TRBJ2-1
v_gene: TRBV30
CDR3aa: AWRGAGTSGRKPYNEQF

j_gene: TRBJ2-7
v_gene: TRBV3-1
CDR3aa: ASSQGGTGLDEQY

j_gene: TRBJ2-5
v_gene: TRBV7-9
CDR3aa: ASSDKIPGAGETQY

j_gene: TRBJ2-3
v_gene: TRBV12-3/TRBV12-4
CDR3aa: ASSRTGGVTDTQY

j_gene: TRBJ2-3
v_gene: TRBV20-1
CDR3aa: SARALGVPFTDTQY

j_gene: TRBJ1-4
v_gene: TRBV5-1
CDR3aa: ASSLDTGNEKLF

j_gene: TRBJ2-3
v_gene: TRBV5-1
CDR3aa: ASSLTSGVRDTQY

j_gene: TRBJ2-3
v_gene: TRBV5-1
CDR3aa: ASSRAPSVGATTDTQY

j_gene: TRBJ2-3
v_gene: TRBV7-9
CDR3aa: ASSPSWPRTHTDTQY

j_gene: TRBJ1-5
v_gene: TRBV7-9
CDR3aa: ASSLGLRGTGPNQPQH